This T cell receptor beta chain is from a study of shared clonotypes between healthy human individuals. Germline values: CDR1 SGHNT, CDR2 YENEEA. This CDR3 has 15 amino acids. The V end was cut by 1 base, the J end by 2 bases, with 12 bases between. Assay used: immunoSEQ multiplex PCR; TCRdb lists only in-frame clones, some missing. The table records about 1.1 million clones, about 80% of them present only once. Each donor was a Caucasian adult residing in Nashville, Tennessee. Sequenced: memory CD4+ T cells from PBMCs. Subset denoted: CD45RA-negative fraction. The chain carries TRBV11-3 and TRBJ2-7, with D perhaps TRBD1 (5 bases). The receptor was derived from a man aged 18 to 35 in good health. Some clones in this sample may be carry-over from other donors' samples. For the CDR3, the DNA is TGTGCCAGCAGCTTAGGGTCCGGCAGGGCCTACGAGCAGTACTTC. It yields the protein CASSLGSGRAYEQYF.